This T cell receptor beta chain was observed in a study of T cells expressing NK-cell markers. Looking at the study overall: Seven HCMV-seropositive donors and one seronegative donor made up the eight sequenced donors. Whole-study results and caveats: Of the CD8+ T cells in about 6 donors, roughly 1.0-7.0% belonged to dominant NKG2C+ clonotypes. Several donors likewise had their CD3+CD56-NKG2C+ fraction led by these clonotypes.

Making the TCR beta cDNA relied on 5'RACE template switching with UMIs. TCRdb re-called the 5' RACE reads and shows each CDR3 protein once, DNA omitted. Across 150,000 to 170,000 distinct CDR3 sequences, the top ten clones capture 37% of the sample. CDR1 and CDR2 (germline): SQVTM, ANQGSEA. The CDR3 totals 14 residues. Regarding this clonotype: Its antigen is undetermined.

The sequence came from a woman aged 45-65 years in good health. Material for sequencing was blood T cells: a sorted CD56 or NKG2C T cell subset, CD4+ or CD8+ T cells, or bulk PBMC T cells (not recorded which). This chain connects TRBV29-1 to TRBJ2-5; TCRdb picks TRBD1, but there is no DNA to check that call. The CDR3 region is CSVVGTGLSKTQYF. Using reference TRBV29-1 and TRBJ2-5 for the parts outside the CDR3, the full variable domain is SAVISQKPSRDICQRGTSLTIQCQVDSQVTMMFWYRQQPGQSLTLIATANQGSEATYESGFVIDKFPISRPNLTFSTLTVSNMSPEDSSIYLCSVVGTGLSKTQYFGPGTRLLVL.